This T cell receptor beta chain was profiled in a study of blood T cell repertoires in COVID-19. Overall study: Samples representing acute and convalescent COVID-19 were sourced from the United States, Italy and Spain. T cells, B-cell-depleted T cells, or PBMCs provided the cDNA or gDNA that served as material.

As handled by the study authors: Nucleated cell counts were estimated from reference gene primer amplification. Sequencing used immunoSEQ multiplex PCR; TCRdb keeps in-frame clones, though not all of them. The V and J calls and clone size come from that table; D and trimming were worked out from the DNA. The table includes about 80,000 clones, around 84% detected once. Sequenced: peripheral blood. The receptor comes from a woman in her seventies with acute or convalescent COVID-19.

As DNA, the CDR3 is TGTGCCAGCTCACCAAAAGAACAGGGTTACGAGCAGTACTTC. Translated, it gives CASSPKEQGYEQYF. This chain joins TRBV18 and TRBJ2-7; TRBD1 is a possible D gene (6 bases). The V end lost 2 bases, the J end lost 4 bases, and 12 bases lay between the germline ends. The CDR3 extends over 14 amino acids. Germline values: CDR1 KGHSH, CDR2 LQKENI.